This T cell receptor (beta chain) was found in a study of blood T cell repertoires in COVID-19. Study overall: Acute and convalescent COVID-19 specimens originated in the United States, Italy and Spain. Sources were T cells, B-cell-depleted T cells, or PBMCs; the material itself was cDNA or gDNA.

Original analysis: Counts of nucleated cells, estimated from reference gene primer amplification, were obtained. Generated by immunoSEQ multiplex PCR, the TCRdb table keeps only in-frame clones and is missing some. That table is the source of V, J and clone size, and D and trimming were worked out from the DNA. The sample has under 45,000 clones, around 90% seen once. Germline CDR1 reads SGHDT; CDR2 reads YYEEEE. The V and J ends lost 0 bases and 8 bases, in that order; junction bases with no gene match: 8. This CDR3 has 16 residues. The TCR sequence derives from a human donor in a cohort sampled during active COVID-19. The chain uses TRBV5-6 and TRBJ1-6; 7 nucleotides line up with TRBD1. Sequences were obtained from peripheral blood. CDR3 loop: CASSLDRGKFHSPLHF. The CDR3 bases are TGTGCCAGCAGCTTGGACAGGGGTAAATTTCATTCACCCCTCCACTTT.